Below, 17 T cell receptor beta chains from the same sample are listed, as sequenced in a study of early T cells in non-severe SARS-CoV-2 infection. From the 5' RACE reads, TCRdb called clonotypes with MiXCR, one entry per CDR3 protein. In the table there are some 83,000 distinct CDR3 sequences, roughly a tenth of which are singletons. The sample in question was whole blood, obtained at baseline. Receptors were obtained from an adult who was a healthcare worker with PCR-confirmed SARS-CoV-2 infection or an uninfected control (not recorded which).

This clonotype is medium-sized. This chain uses TRBV12-3 or TRBV12-4 with TRBJ2-1; the D gene is possibly TRBD2 (6 bases). Trimming removed 6 bases from V and 1 base from J, with 13 bases in between. This CDR3 has 15 amino acids. CDR3 DNA: TGTGCCAGCAGCGATCTAGCGAGATCCTACAATGAGCAGTTCTTC. Translating it yields CASSDLARSYNEQFF.

This clonotype was seen more than once but under ten times. The chain employs TRBV12-3 or TRBV12-4 and TRBJ1-2; 10 bases agree with TRBD1. The CDR3 runs 14 residues. V was pared by 8 bases and J by 2 bases, with 5 bases of the junction left unmatched. DNA for the CDR3: TGTGCCAGCGGGGGACAGGGGCGAAACTATGGCTACACCTTC. Translating it yields CASGGQGRNYGYTF.

This clonotype occurred many times. This rearrangement joins TRBV6-5 to TRBJ2-3, with 12 bases that match TRBD2. Germline V lookup: CDR1 MNHEY, CDR2 SVGAGI. The ends lost 4 bases at V and 8 bases at J; junction bases unmatched: 16. This CDR3 is built from 18 residues. The CDR3 nucleotides read TGTGCCAGCAGTTGGACCCCCTTGACTAGCGGGAGCCTCGGTACGCAGTATTTT. Translated: CASSWTPLTSGSLGTQYF.

The table lists this clonotype with many counts. The V call is TRBV2, the J call TRBJ1-5; 9 bases match TRBD1. This CDR3 spans 14 amino acids. Germline lookup yields CDR1 SNHLY and CDR2 FYNNEI. J lost 4 bases, V lost 4 bases, and 2 bases had no gene match. CDR3 region: CASSGGQGNQPQHF. DNA for the CDR3: TGTGCCAGCAGTGGGGGACAGGGAAATCAGCCCCAGCATTTT. Combining the CDR3 with reference TRBV2 and TRBJ1-5 gives the whole variable domain EPEVTQTPSHQVTQMGQEVILRCVPISNHLYFYWYRQILGQKVEFLVSFYNNEISEKSEIFDDQFSVERPDGSNFTLKIRSTKLEDSAMYFCASSGGQGNQPQHFGDGTRLSIL.

The J gene is TRBJ2-1, the V gene TRBV6-6, with TRBD2 matching over 11 bases. V was pared by 4 bases and J by 9 bases, with 11 bases of the junction left unmatched. CDR1 is MNHNY, CDR2 SVGAGI, per germline (reference sequence). There are 16 residues in the CDR3. In nucleotides, the CDR3 is TGTGCCAGCAGTTCTCAGCTAGCGGGAGGTAAAGCTGAGCAGTTCTTC. Amino acids: CASSSQLAGGKAEQFF.

This clonotype was observed many times. This sequence joins TRBV5-1 and TRBJ2-1; D is possibly TRBD1 (6 bases). Trimming removed 3 bases from V and 8 bases from J, with 9 bases in between. The germline gives CDR1 SGHRS, CDR2 YFSETQ. The CDR3 consists of 12 residues. The CDR3 loop reads CASSYGQYEQFF. Here the CDR3 DNA reads TGCGCCAGCAGCTATGGACAGTATGAGCAGTTCTTC.

In this sample, this clonotype turned up many times. The chain links TRBV20-1 to TRBJ2-6; tentatively, D is TRBD2 (6 bases). Germline CDR1 is DFQATT and CDR2 is SNEGSKA (reference sequence). Trimming removed 2 bases at V and 4 bases at J, with 12 bases between. The CDR3 extends over 15 amino acids. The CDR3 DNA reads as TGCAGTGCTAGAACCGGCGGGACCGGGGCCAACGTCCTGACTTTC. Translation gives CSARTGGTGANVLTF.

As regards this clonotype: Just one base apart from a much larger clone, this may be a read error. The rearrangement uses TRBV12-3 or TRBV12-4 and TRBJ2-1; D is possibly TRBD2 (6 bases). The CDR3 is made up of 13 amino acids. The CDR3 DNA sequence: TGTGCCAGCAGTTTAGGGCGGGGAAATGAGCAGCTCTTC. The encoded protein is CASSLGRGNEQLF.

This clonotype showed up many times. The V and J genes are TRBV7-2 and TRBJ2-1; D possibly uses TRBD1 or TRBD2 (5 bases each). Germline loops: CDR1 SGHTA, CDR2 FQGNSA. The CDR3 has 14 residues. Between the trimmed V and J ends, which lost 6 bases and 6 bases, there was a span of 15 bases. Here the CDR3 DNA reads TGTGCCAGCAGACCCACCGGGGCTGGCAATGAGCAGTTCTTC. It specifies CASRPTGAGNEQFF.

The chain has TRBV5-4 and TRBJ2-3; 7 bases are shared with TRBD2. Germline lookup yields CDR1 SGHNT and CDR2 YYREEE (reference sequence). With V trimmed by 6 bases and J by 2 bases, 9 bases remained unmatched. The CDR3 has 15 amino acids. The CDR3 bases are TGTGCCAGCACGCCCGAAGCGGGACTCACAGATACGCAGTATTTT. Residues: CASTPEAGLTDTQYF. Together with reference TRBV5-4 and TRBJ2-3, the CDR3 gives the full variable domain: ETGVTQSPTHLIKTRGQQVTLRCSSQSGHNTVSWYQQALGQGPQFIFQYYREEENGRGNFPPRFSGLQFPNYSSELNVNALELDDSALYLCASTPEAGLTDTQYFGPGTRLTVL.

This chain joins TRBV5-1 and TRBJ2-2, with D hard to call. This CDR3 contains 14 residues. Germline V gene data show CDR1 as SGHRS and CDR2 as YFSETQ. Trimming pared 5 bases from V and 1 base from J, leaving 9 bases between. CDR3 protein: CASRVRLNTGELFF. The DNA for the CDR3 is TGCGCCAGCAGGGTCAGGCTGAACACCGGGGAGCTGTTTTTT.

The genes are TRBV7-2 and TRBJ2-4; D gene ambiguous. Per germline, CDR1 SGHTA and CDR2 FQGNSA. V lost 1 base and J 0 bases, leaving 10 bases between the germline ends. The CDR3 sequence is 16 residues long. The CDR3 sequence: CASSLEPGIAKNIQYF. CDR3 DNA: TGTGCCAGCAGCTTAGAGCCTGGTATAGCCAAAAACATTCAGTACTTC.

In the case of this clonotype: Being one base from a much bigger clone, this may be a read error. This chain links TRBV14 with TRBJ2-3; D is ambiguous. V lost 5 bases and J 6 bases, leaving 15 bases between the germline ends. CDR1 and CDR2 (germline): SGHDN, FVKESK. The CDR3 is 14 amino acids. The CDR3 DNA reads as TGTGCCAGCAGCTTACGGGTCCCTCTGGATACGCAGTATTTT. This codes for CASSLRVPLDTQYF.

This clonotype has ten or more counts. This chain connects TRBV27 to TRBJ2-7, with 7 bases aligning to TRBD2. The CDR3 contains 14 residues. Germline values: CDR1 MNHEY, CDR2 SMNVEV (reference sequence). V gave up 2 bases and J gave up 6 bases; unmatched junction bases: 7. The DNA of the CDR3 is TGTGCCAGCAGTTTACGGCGGGAGATCCGCGAGCAGTACTTC. It specifies CASSLRREIREQYF.

V is TRBV4-1 and J is TRBJ1-5; no clear D gene. This CDR3 has 15 residues. Trimming removed 1 base at V and 0 bases at J, with 7 bases between. Germline V gene data show CDR1 as MGHRA and CDR2 as YSYEKL. The CDR3 sequence: CASSQGLYSNQPQHF. DNA of the CDR3: TGCGCCAGCAGCCAAGGCCTATATAGCAATCAGCCCCAGCATTTT.

This clonotype has a handful of counts. The V and J genes are TRBV9 and TRBJ1-3; D gene uncertain. Germline V gene lookup returns CDR1 SGDLS and CDR2 YYNGEE. This CDR3 has 15 residues. The ends were cut back, 1 base at V and 0 bases at J, with 8 bases in the middle. This chain's CDR3 is CASSVTQYSGNTIYF. DNA for the CDR3: TGTGCCAGCAGCGTAACCCAGTACTCTGGAAACACCATATATTTT. Based on the CDR3 plus reference TRBV9 and TRBJ1-3, the full variable domain is DSGVTQTPKHLITATGQRVTLRCSPRSGDLSVYWYQQSLDQGLQFLIQYYNGEERAKGNILERFSAQQFPDLHSELNLSSLELGDSALYFCASSVTQYSGNTIYFGEGSWLTVV.

This clonotype was counted ten times or more. CDR3 sequence (DNA): TGCGCCAGCAGCTTGTTTGCCCTACTTGGGACAGGGTCCCCAAGATCATACTATGGCTACACCTTC. As protein: CASSLFALLGTGSPRSYYGYTF. The chain employs TRBV5-1 and TRBJ1-2; TRBD1 agrees at 9 bases. Trimming took 1 base from V and 3 from J; bases not matched to a gene: 25. CDR3 size: 22 residues. From germline, CDR1 is SGHRS and CDR2 YFSETQ.